These T cell receptor beta chains were read from a single sample in a study of T cells in localized non-small cell lung cancer. Clones were read by immunoSEQ multiplex PCR, and TCRdb kept only the in-frame ones, dropping some. The sample includes about 61,000 clones, 85% to 90% of them seen just once. This specimen was peripheral blood, taken before any cancer treatment. These receptors originate from a man aged 40-75 years with stage I squamous cell lung carcinoma. CDR3s include the opening cysteine and the closing phenylalanine or tryptophan. Only some rows state a clone size, as once, few, many or a class for expanded clones.

.	TRBJ2-5	TRBV6-1	CASSHRRILQETQYF
.	TRBJ2-7	TRBV4-3	CASSQDRAKGGVNEQYF
.	TRBJ1-2	TRBV6-5	CASSRDNYGYTF
.	TRBJ2-7	TRBV5-5	CASSPRGGTRSLYEQYF
.	TRBJ2-7	TRBV19	CASSNGLAGGQEQYF
.	TRBJ2-1	TRBV5-1	CASSPDFLAEGGNEQFF
.	TRBJ2-1	TRBV6-1	CASSSQGRNEQFF
.	TRBJ2-1	TRBV19	CASSNSWSLYNEQFF
.	TRBJ2-1	TRBV25-1	CASSEWGGGSYNEQFF
.	TRBJ2-1	TRBV28	CASSLNEQFF
.	TRBJ2-2	TRBV5-1	CASSLAHLNTGELFF
.	TRBJ1-2	TRBV5-8	CASSLLGGDDYGYTF
once	TRBJ1-1	TRBV19	CASAPSPGQGFGSFEAFF
.	TRBJ2-7	TRBV6-1	CASRGQTFEQYF
once	TRBJ2-5	TRBV29-1	CSVRTGGRETQYF